These T cell receptor beta chains were read from a single sample in a study of identical twins. TCRdb reprocessed the 5' RACE reads via MiXCR and lists one record per CDR3 protein. This sample yields roughly 470,000 distinct CDR3 sequences, of which 14% are seen a single time; approximately 1% belongs to the top ten. These data were also reused for a study on yellow fever vaccine responses in identical twins.

The sequenced sample was CD4+ T cells sorted from blood. The receptors originated from a woman younger than 35 in good health. The CDR3 runs from the conserved cysteine through the conserved F or W.

V gene: TRBV6-2/TRBV6-3
J gene: TRBJ2-1
CDR3 protein: CASSEKGAGGIFYNEQFF

V gene: TRBV29-1
J gene: TRBJ2-3
CDR3 protein: CSGRGITDTQYF

V gene: TRBV24-1
J gene: TRBJ2-5
CDR3 protein: CATSDPRRTGKIETQYF

V gene: TRBV28
J gene: TRBJ2-5
CDR3 protein: CASSIRQLGGTQYF

V gene: TRBV2
J gene: TRBJ2-1
CDR3 protein: CASSAILAEYNEQFF

V gene: TRBV5-1
J gene: TRBJ2-1
CDR3 protein: CASSFTSGGRGEQFF

V gene: TRBV29-1
J gene: TRBJ1-2
CDR3 protein: CSDPGQGGYTF

V gene: TRBV12-5
J gene: TRBJ2-3
CDR3 protein: CASGGGSTSTDTQYF

V gene: TRBV7-9
J gene: TRBJ2-7
CDR3 protein: CASSPRGREQYF

V gene: TRBV7-7
J gene: TRBJ2-2
CDR3 protein: CASSREPNTGELFF

V gene: TRBV5-1
J gene: TRBJ2-5
CDR3 protein: CASSLGGQSRPLF

V gene: TRBV14
J gene: TRBJ2-7
CDR3 protein: CASSPAGVYEQYF

V gene: TRBV7-9
J gene: TRBJ2-1
CDR3 protein: CASRSSGQGEEFF

V gene: TRBV7-2
J gene: TRBJ2-7
CDR3 protein: CASSSGQGLSEQYF

V gene: TRBV11-1
J gene: TRBJ2-1
CDR3 protein: CASSLGGLAVGDSSYNEQFF

V gene: TRBV20-1
J gene: TRBJ2-7
CDR3 protein: CSATPGQRPEQYF

V gene: TRBV10-3
J gene: TRBJ2-3
CDR3 protein: CAISAGTSGSTDTQYF

V gene: TRBV24-1
J gene: TRBJ2-3
CDR3 protein: CATSDALGLAASTDTQYF

V gene: TRBV18
J gene: TRBJ2-7
CDR3 protein: CASSPRTDSYEQYF

V gene: TRBV25-1
J gene: TRBJ1-6
CDR3 protein: CASSGTGSSYNSPLHF

V gene: TRBV5-1
J gene: TRBJ2-7
CDR3 protein: CASSARQGTYEQYF

V gene: TRBV29-1
J gene: TRBJ1-4
CDR3 protein: CSVTRQGGEKLFF

V gene: TRBV18
J gene: TRBJ2-1
CDR3 protein: CASSPGTGRSDEQFF

V gene: TRBV7-3
J gene: TRBJ2-1
CDR3 protein: CASSPRVAGSYNEQFF

V gene: TRBV12-3/TRBV12-4
J gene: TRBJ2-7
CDR3 protein: CASSPRQGTYEQYF

V gene: TRBV9
J gene: TRBJ1-1
CDR3 protein: CASSVGVGAALGTEAFF

V gene: TRBV6-2/TRBV6-3
J gene: TRBJ2-4
CDR3 protein: CASSPVGRSKNIQYF

V gene: TRBV20-1
J gene: TRBJ1-1
CDR3 protein: CSAREGLATEAFF

V gene: TRBV5-6
J gene: TRBJ1-1
CDR3 protein: CASSLLQSIMNTEAFF

V gene: TRBV6-2/TRBV6-3
J gene: TRBJ1-2
CDR3 protein: CASSRGHYGYTF

V gene: TRBV6-1
J gene: TRBJ2-1
CDR3 protein: CASSVLDGRNEQFF

V gene: TRBV10-3
J gene: TRBJ2-1
CDR3 protein: CAISESLPTSNEQFF

V gene: TRBV30
J gene: TRBJ2-3
CDR3 protein: CAWSGRSTDTQYF

V gene: TRBV12-3/TRBV12-4
J gene: TRBJ1-2
CDR3 protein: CASSPGTANYGYTF

V gene: TRBV7-2
J gene: TRBJ2-7
CDR3 protein: CASSLFTVRNEQYF

V gene: TRBV7-2
J gene: TRBJ2-1
CDR3 protein: CASSYRLSNEQFF

V gene: TRBV7-9
J gene: TRBJ2-2
CDR3 protein: CASSPSLAESTGELFF

V gene: TRBV20-1
J gene: TRBJ2-2
CDR3 protein: CSARSSGGARTGELFF

V gene: TRBV10-3
J gene: TRBJ2-1
CDR3 protein: CAIRQGQPGEQFF

V gene: TRBV7-2
J gene: TRBJ2-5
CDR3 protein: CASSFRTSGGARETQYF

V gene: TRBV12-3/TRBV12-4
J gene: TRBJ2-7
CDR3 protein: CASRLQGGRHEQYF

V gene: TRBV4-2
J gene: TRBJ2-2
CDR3 protein: CASSRGLAGGINTGELFF

V gene: TRBV28
J gene: TRBJ1-6
CDR3 protein: CASRGQGALNSPLHF

V gene: TRBV20-1
J gene: TRBJ2-1
CDR3 protein: CSANPGGLGNYNEQFF

V gene: TRBV4-3
J gene: TRBJ2-2
CDR3 protein: CASSQDGTGEELFF

V gene: TRBV5-1
J gene: TRBJ2-1
CDR3 protein: CASRPGAEGLWNEQFF

V gene: TRBV5-1
J gene: TRBJ2-3
CDR3 protein: CASSLGASPRGTDTQYF

V gene: TRBV6-5
J gene: TRBJ2-7
CDR3 protein: CASSYSNRPAEQYF

V gene: TRBV6-4
J gene: TRBJ1-5
CDR3 protein: CASSDSGGSNQPQHF